Presented here are 29 T cell receptor beta chains from one specimen sequenced in a study of cytomegalovirus exposure and HLA in healthy donors. The PCR was carried out with 60 Vbeta primers and 13 Jbeta primers. The assay was immunoSEQ multiplex PCR, and TCRdb's table has in-frame clones only and misses some. The sample contains 150,000 to 200,000 clones, 65% to 85% of which appear only once. The sample was PBMCs. The receptors derive from a man aged 35 to 55 in good health and CMV-seropositive.

This chain connects TRBV7-9 to TRBJ2-7, with 9 bases lining up with TRBD1. This CDR3 has 15 amino acids. The V gene end was trimmed by 5 bases and the J gene end by 5 bases; junction bases not matched to a gene: 10. The germline CDR1 and CDR2 sequences are SEHNR and FQNEAQ (reference sequence). The CDR3 region has the DNA TGTGCCAGCAGCCCCCTCGGGACAGGGTTCAACGAGCAGTACTTC. Amino acid sequence: CASSPLGTGFNEQYF.

The V gene is TRBV2, the J gene TRBJ1-2; D is undetermined. V was cut by 7 bases and J by 3 bases, with 15 bases left in between. CDR3 length: 14 amino acids. Germline V lookup: CDR1 SNHLY, CDR2 FYNNEI. CDR3 sequence: CASTRVGFDYGYTF. CDR3 sequence (DNA): TGTGCCAGCACGAGGGTTGGTTTCGACTATGGCTACACCTTC.

The J gene is TRBJ1-4, the V gene TRBV5-4; 7 bases line up with TRBD1. The length of the CDR3 is 14 residues. The germline gives CDR1 SGHNT, CDR2 YYREEE (reference sequence). V was clipped by 1 base and J by 7 bases; unmatched bases: 4. The CDR3 is CASSLLGGGEKLFF. CDR3 sequence (DNA): TGTGCCAGCAGCTTGTTAGGGGGCGGTGAAAAACTGTTTTTT.

For the CDR3, the DNA is TGTGCCAGCAGTTCGCGCCAGGGACAGGGAAAGGCTGGGGCCAACGTCCTGACTTTC. Residues: CASSSRQGQGKAGANVLTF. V usage is TRBV27 and J usage is TRBJ2-6, with TRBD1 matching over 9 bases. V lost 4 bases to trimming and J lost 2 bases; unmatched junction nucleotides: 12. The germline CDR1 and CDR2 sequences are MNHEY and SMNVEV (reference sequence). The CDR3 has 19 residues. The full variable domain, its missing parts supplied by reference TRBV27 and TRBJ2-6, is EAQVTQNPRYLITVTGKKLTVTCSQNMNHEYMSWYRQDPGLGLRQIYYSMNVEVTDKGDVPEGYKVSRKEKRNFPLILESPSPNQTSLYFCASSSRQGQGKAGANVLTFGAGSRLTVL.

The chain joins TRBV7-9 to TRBJ2-5, with 7 bases fitting TRBD1. V was pared by 5 bases and J by 7 bases, with 16 bases of the junction left unmatched. Germline V gives CDR1 SEHNR, CDR2 FQNEAQ (reference sequence). This CDR3 spans 16 amino acids. The CDR3 DNA follows: TGTGCCAGCAGCCCCCACCGACAGGGCTGGGATGGGACCCAGTACTTC. Amino acid sequence: CASSPHRQGWDGTQYF.

This clone came up a few times. The V gene is TRBV6-5, the J gene TRBJ1-6, with D perhaps TRBD1 (6 bases). V lost 6 bases and J lost 8, with 17 bases in between. This CDR3 spans 15 amino acids. Germline V gene data show CDR1 as MNHEY and CDR2 as SVGAGI. The chain's CDR3 is CASSLNGQKDSPLHF. The CDR3 coding sequence is TGTGCCAGCAGCTTGAACGGACAGAAAGATTCACCCCTCCACTTT.

The V gene is TRBV11-2, the J gene TRBJ1-1; possibly TRBD1 for D (5 bases). The CDR3 consists of 13 residues. V was clipped by 3 bases and J by 5 bases, with 10 bases between them. Germline assignment: CDR1 SGHAT and CDR2 FQNNGV. The CDR3: CASSFLGGTEAFF. For the CDR3, the DNA is TGTGCCAGCAGCTTCCTGGGGGGTACTGAAGCTTTCTTT.

The chain is built from TRBV9 and TRBJ1-1; the D gene is possibly TRBD1 (6 bases). CDR3 length: 15 residues. The V gene lost 0 bases and the J gene lost 11 bases, with 20 bases spanning the gap. Germline CDR1 SGDLS, CDR2 YYNGEE. In DNA form, the CDR3 reads TGTGCCAGCAGCGTAGCCCCGGGGGGGCAGGCGGGCGCTTTCTTT. It specifies CASSVAPGGQAGAFF.

V usage is TRBV19 and J usage is TRBJ2-3, with 8 bases fitting TRBD1. The V gene end was trimmed by 3 bases and the J gene end by 4 bases; junction bases not matched to a gene: 6. Germline V lookup: CDR1 LNHDA, CDR2 SQIVND (reference sequence). The CDR3 has 15 amino acids. CDR3 sequence reads: CASSIFQGASDTQYF. DNA for the CDR3: TGTGCCAGTAGTATCTTCCAGGGGGCGTCAGATACGCAGTATTTT.

This clone was detected a few times. The chain links TRBV19 to TRBJ1-4, with 8 bases aligning to TRBD1. This CDR3 contains 13 residues. The germline V gene encodes CDR1 LNHDA and CDR2 SQIVND (reference sequence). After removal of 8 bases from V and 8 bases from J, the junction contained 7 bases not matched to a gene. CDR3 in amino acids: CASQKQGVEKLFF. Here the CDR3 DNA reads TGTGCCAGTCAAAAACAGGGGGTGGAAAAACTGTTTTTT.

V and J are TRBV10-3 and TRBJ2-5; maybe TRBD2 (7 bases). Deletions cut 6 bases from V and 5 bases from J, with 22 bases between. Germline CDR1 and CDR2: ENHRY and SYGVKD. This CDR3 is 16 amino acids long. CDR3 bases: TGTGCCATCAGCCCCCTTGGGGGGGGCCGAGAGGAGACCCAGTACTTC. Amino acid sequence: CAISPLGGGREETQYF.

This chain joins TRBV6-5 and TRBJ1-1; D may be TRBD1 (5 bases). The CDR3 is 13 amino acids. Trimming stripped 0 bases from V and 7 bases from J, with 9 bases between. Germline V lookup: CDR1 MNHEY, CDR2 SVGAGI. The CDR3 nucleotides are TGTGCCAGCAGTTACTCGGGGGGACGTGAAGCTTTCTTT. Protein sequence: CASSYSGGREAFF.

This clone was counted between two and nine times. This rearrangement joins TRBV2 to TRBJ2-7; D not certain. The germline CDR1 and CDR2 sequences are SNHLY and FYNNEI. CDR3 length: 16 residues. The CDR3 region is CSKTEAGIRNSYEQYF. The CDR3 nucleotides read TGTTCTAAAACAGAAGCCGGCATACGGAACTCCTACGAGCAGTACTTC.

This chain joins TRBV7-9 and TRBJ1-3; D remains ambiguous. V was pared by 1 base and J by 0 bases, with 10 bases between. The CDR3 runs to 16 residues. Germline CDR1 reads SEHNR; CDR2 reads FQNEAQ (reference sequence). Written as DNA, the CDR3 is TGTGCCAGCAGCTTAGTTGGGAGTGGCTCTGGAAACACCATATATTTT. Amino acid sequence: CASSLVGSGSGNTIYF. Together with reference TRBV7-9 and TRBJ1-3, the CDR3 gives the full variable domain: DTGVSQNPRHKITKRGQNVTFRCDPISEHNRLYWYRQTLGQGPEFLTYFQNEAQLEKSRLLSDRFSAERPKGSFSTLEIQRTEQGDSAMYLCASSLVGSGSGNTIYFGEGSWLTVV.

The chain joins TRBV6-1 to TRBJ1-1; TRBD1 might be the D (6 bases). Germline CDR1 MNHNS, CDR2 SASEGT. The CDR3 extends over 15 amino acids. V lost 4 bases to trimming and J lost 1 base, with 13 bases between them. The CDR3 nucleotides read TGTGCCAGCAGTGTCGCCGGGACATCGAACACTGAAGCTTTCTTT. Amino acids: CASSVAGTSNTEAFF.

The V gene is TRBV6-1, the J gene TRBJ2-7; a weak D match, TRBD1 (6 bases). V was clipped by 7 bases and J by 2 bases, with 18 bases between them. CDR1 MNHNS and CDR2 SASEGT come from the germline V gene. CDR3 length: 15 amino acids. CDR3 sequence: CASTPGRGPPYEQYF. In nucleotides, the CDR3 is TGTGCCAGCACCCCGGGCAGGGGCCCTCCCTACGAGCAGTACTTC.

The chain carries TRBV5-6 and TRBJ2-7; maybe TRBD1 (6 bases). CDR1 is SGHDT, CDR2 YYEEEE, per germline. Trimming left V 1 base short and J 1 base short, with 15 bases between. The CDR3 has 16 amino acids. Here the CDR3 reads CASSLLPGQRSYEQYF. Here the CDR3 DNA reads TGTGCCAGCAGCTTGCTCCCTGGACAGAGATCCTACGAGCAGTACTTC.

This clone has just a few counts. The chain carries TRBV11-2 and TRBJ1-4; D is unresolved. This CDR3 spans 15 amino acids. The germline gives CDR1 SGHAT, CDR2 FQNNGV. Trimming took 4 bases from V and 3 from J, leaving 12 bases between them. The CDR3 sequence is CASSSSRGANEKLFF. The CDR3 nucleotides read TGTGCCAGCAGCTCGTCCCGGGGTGCTAATGAAAAACTGTTTTTT.

This sequence joins TRBV2 and TRBJ1-2; no definite D call. CDR3 length: 11 amino acids. V dropped 8 bases and J dropped 0 bases, with 4 bases sitting between them. Per germline, CDR1 SNHLY and CDR2 FYNNEI. The DNA for the CDR3 is TGTGCCAGCGCGCCTAACTATGGCTACACCTTC. Translating gives CASAPNYGYTF.

The chain joins TRBV4-3 to TRBJ2-7; D gene uncertain. The CDR3 length is 14 residues. Germline V lookup: CDR1 LGHNA, CDR2 YSLEER. The germline V and J ends were trimmed by 0 bases and 2 bases, with 8 bases remaining between them. The CDR3 nucleotides are TGCGCCAGCAGCCAAGATGTGGCCACCTACGAGCAGTACTTC. This sequence encodes CASSQDVATYEQYF.

This clone was recorded once. The chain is built from TRBV4-1 and TRBJ2-5; D possibly corresponds to TRBD2 (6 bases). Germline CDR1 and CDR2: MGHRA and YSYEKL. CDR3 size: 14 residues. Trimming stripped 4 bases from V and 6 bases from J, with 15 bases between. The CDR3 nucleotides are TGCGCCAGCAGCCCCCCTCAGGGCGGGAAGACCCAGTACTTC. Translation: CASSPPQGGKTQYF.

The chain has TRBV15 and TRBJ2-7; 7 nucleotides align to TRBD1. The V and J ends lost 2 bases and 4 bases, in that order; junction bases with no gene match: 8. The CDR3 has 15 amino acids. Germline loops: CDR1 LNHNV, CDR2 YYDKDF (reference sequence). The DNA for the CDR3 is TGTGCCACCAGCAGACCTTCTGGGACAGTTTACGAGCAGTACTTC. Translated, it gives CATSRPSGTVYEQYF.

The chain recombines TRBV19 with TRBJ2-1; TRBD2 matches at 9 bases. The CDR3 length is 16 residues. Germline lookup yields CDR1 LNHDA and CDR2 SQIVND (reference sequence). With 6 bases clipped from V and 5 bases from J, the junction kept 11 bases outside the gene matches. The CDR3 loop reads CASRDAAGGIHNEQFF. The CDR3 bases are TGTGCCAGTAGGGACGCCGCGGGGGGGATACACAATGAGCAGTTCTTC.

V usage is TRBV23-1 and J usage is TRBJ2-1; D possibly corresponds to TRBD1 (6 bases). TRBV23-1 qualifies as an ORF whose function is uncertain. The CDR3 runs 14 residues. V lost 6 bases, J lost 9 bases, and 18 bases lay in between. The CDR3: CASSPGRDIGEQFF. The CDR3 DNA reads TGCGCCAGCAGCCCCGGCCGGGACATCGGTGAGCAGTTCTTC.

The rearrangement links TRBV7-9 to TRBJ2-3; the match to TRBD2 covers 13 bases. The V segment lost 6 bases and the J segment 2 bases; nucleotides outside the gene matches: 5. The germline V gene has CDR1 SEHNR and CDR2 FQNEAQ (reference sequence). The CDR3 contains 16 residues. CDR3 sequence reads: CASRTLAGGNTDTQYF. CDR3 sequence (DNA): TGTGCCAGCAGGACACTAGCGGGGGGGAACACAGATACGCAGTATTTT.

This rearrangement joins TRBV11-3 to TRBJ2-6; maybe TRBD2 (6 bases). CDR3 length: 20 residues. Per the germline V gene, CDR1 is SGHNT and CDR2 is YENEEA. V was clipped by 4 bases and J by 4 bases, with 26 bases between them. The CDR3 spells CASSSRGGRQGVGGANVLTF. CDR3 sequence (DNA): TGTGCCAGCAGCTCTAGGGGAGGTCGGCAGGGCGTAGGAGGGGCCAACGTCCTGACTTTC. Based on the CDR3 plus reference TRBV11-3 and TRBJ2-6, the full variable domain is EAGVVQSPRYKIIEKKQPVAFWCNPISGHNTLYWYLQNLGQGPELLIRYENEEAVDDSQLPKDRFSAERLKGVDSTLKIQPAELGDSAVYLCASSSRGGRQGVGGANVLTFGAGSRLTVL.

The gene calls are TRBV5-1 and TRBJ2-5, with TRBD2 matching over 12 bases. The V gene's germline CDR1 is SGHRS and CDR2 YFSETQ. With 5 bases clipped from V and 4 bases from J, the junction kept 9 bases outside the gene matches. This CDR3 contains 16 residues. CDR3 in amino acids: CASRWTSGASVETQYF. As DNA, the CDR3 is TGCGCCAGCAGATGGACTAGCGGGGCGTCGGTAGAGACCCAGTACTTC. The variable domain in full, completed from reference TRBV5-1 and TRBJ2-5, reads KAGVTQTPRYLIKTRGQQVTLSCSPISGHRSVSWYQQTPGQGLQFLFEYFSETQRNKGNFPGRFSGRQFSNSRSEMNVSTLELGDSALYLCASRWTSGASVETQYFGPGTRLLVL.

The rearrangement joins TRBV6-5 to TRBJ1-1; tentatively, D is TRBD1 (5 bases). CDR1 is MNHEY and CDR2 is SVGAGI in the germline V gene. The germline V and J ends were trimmed by 8 bases and 0 bases, with 16 bases remaining between them. The CDR3 length is 15 residues. The CDR3 DNA follows: TGTGCCAGCTTTACGGGGGGGGGAATGAACACTGAAGCTTTCTTT. It codes for CASFTGGGMNTEAFF.

As to this clone: This CDR3 is also generated by other DNA sequences in the sample. The rearrangement joins TRBV7-3 to TRBJ2-7; 10 bases are shared with TRBD1. Germline CDR1 reads SGHTA; CDR2 reads FQGTGA. The CDR3 sequence is 15 residues long. V was pared by 0 bases and J by 1 base, with 0 bases of the junction left unmatched. This CDR3 reads CASSLTGQGSYEQYF. CDR3 coding DNA: TGTGCCAGCAGCTTAACGGGACAGGGGTCCTACGAGCAGTACTTC.